This TCR beta chain was recorded in a study of cytomegalovirus exposure and HLA in healthy donors. Assay used: immunoSEQ multiplex PCR; TCRdb lists only in-frame clones, some missing. The sample holds roughly 150,000 clones, about 88% seen once. Material for sequencing was PBMCs. The receptor was isolated from a man aged 18 to 29 in good health and CMV-seropositive.

CDR3 protein: CAWAYRENTEAFF. CDR3 DNA: TGTGCCTGGGCCTACAGGGAGAACACTGAAGCTTTCTTT. The V and J genes are TRBV30 and TRBJ1-1, with TRBD1 as a possible D gene (6 bases). This CDR3 region has 13 residues. Trimming stripped 5 bases from V and 1 base from J, with 11 bases between. Looked up from germline, CDR1 is GTSNPN and CDR2 is SVGIG (reference sequence). Together with reference TRBV30 and TRBJ1-1, the CDR3 gives the full variable domain: SQTIHQWPATLVQPVGSPLSLECTVEGTSNPNLYWYRQAAGRGLQLLFYSVGIGQISSEVPQNLSASRPQDRQFILSSKKLLLSDSGFYLCAWAYRENTEAFFGQGTRLTVV.